Each of the 21 T cell receptor beta chains below was sequenced from the same sample in a study of T-cell memory formation after mild COVID-19. In TCRdb, the 5' RACE reads were re-called with MiXCR into one record per CDR3 protein. The table lists some 130,000 distinct CDR3 sequences, 16% of them singletons. The source material was PBMCs or a T cell subset sorted from them (not recorded which). Receptors were obtained from an adult woman who had mild COVID-19 (a few samples of this study predate the infection). Cell type and time point are not known.

Details on this clonotype: The DNA is omitted, as the CDR3 cannot be located on it reliably, and the CDR3 follows TCRdb's listing. The chain combines TRBV7-5 with TRBJ2-7; the D call in the table, TRBD1, was not verified against the DNA. TRBV7-5 is deemed a pseudogene. The CDR3 is 16 amino acids in total, end residues counted. The CDR3 reads CISVSEVSRDRAEQYF.

This sequence joins TRBV6-5 and TRBJ2-4; D call uncertain. The CDR3 is made up of 13 amino acids. Germline lookup yields CDR1 MNHEY and CDR2 SVGAGI. With 6 bases removed from V and 7 bases from J, the gap between germline ends came to 13 bases. CDR3 loop: CASSKISENIQYF. CDR3 nucleotide sequence: TGTGCCAGCAGCAAAATCAGTGAGAACATTCAGTACTTC.

The rearrangement uses TRBV7-8 and TRBJ1-5; a possible D gene is TRBD1 (5 bases). The CDR3 sequence is 17 residues long. Germline V CDR1 and CDR2: SGHVS, FQNEAQ. Trimming left V 1 base short and J 0 bases short, with 13 bases between. This CDR3 is CASSLEGQGGSNQPQHF. Here the CDR3 DNA reads TGTGCCAGCAGCTTAGAAGGGCAGGGAGGTAGCAATCAGCCCCAGCATTTT. The complete variable domain, with remaining parts taken from reference TRBV7-8 and TRBJ1-5, reads GAGVSQSPRYKVAKRGQDVALRCDPISGHVSLFWYQQALGQGPEFLTYFQNEAQLDKSGLPSDRFFAERPEGSVSTLKIQRTQQEDSAVYLCASSLEGQGGSNQPQHFGDGTRLSIL.

This clonotype turned up a few times. The chain uses TRBV5-5 and TRBJ2-7, with 9 bases that match TRBD1. Germline CDR1 SGHKS, CDR2 YYEKEE (reference sequence). This CDR3 comprises 16 residues. V lost 4 bases, J lost 8 bases, and 16 bases stayed unmatched. The CDR3 sequence: CASSPWVGQGISQQYF. As DNA, the CDR3 is TGTGCCAGCAGCCCTTGGGTGGGACAGGGTATCTCCCAGCAGTACTTC.

V gene TRBV4-3 combines with J gene TRBJ2-7; weak D call: TRBD2 (6 bases). Germline CDR1 is LGHNA and CDR2 is YSLEER. The CDR3 contains 17 residues. V was clipped by 11 bases and J by 6 bases, with 32 bases between them. The CDR3 is CAACCSGWWWKLSEQYF. Here the CDR3 DNA reads TGCGCCGCATGCTGCAGCGGGTGGTGGTGGAAGCTTAGCGAGCAGTACTTC.

This clonotype was seen a handful of times. The V and J genes are TRBV9 and TRBJ1-2; D is possibly TRBD1 (6 bases). Germline assignment: CDR1 SGDLS and CDR2 YYNGEE. Trimming stripped 4 bases from V and 6 bases from J, with 7 bases between. This CDR3 contains 11 residues. CDR3: CASSRGHGYTF. DNA of the CDR3: TGTGCCAGCAGCCGGGGGCATGGCTACACCTTC.

This clonotype was found a few times. The CDR3 region is CASSHGQGQETQYF. The CDR3 DNA reads as TGTGCCAGCAGCCACGGACAGGGCCAAGAGACCCAGTACTTC. The chain has TRBV7-2 and TRBJ2-5; 8 bases line up with TRBD1. Germline loops: CDR1 SGHTA, CDR2 FQGNSA. CDR3 length: 14 amino acids. The J segment lost 1 base and the V segment lost 5 bases, leaving 3 bases of the junction unmatched.

In its sample, this clonotype was seen many times. The rearrangement joins TRBV7-9 to TRBJ2-3; the D is unclear. In germline, CDR1 is SEHNR, CDR2 FQNEAQ (reference sequence). Trimming left V 6 bases short and J 9 bases short, with 16 bases between. This CDR3 contains 13 residues. CDR3 region: CASRYPDRSTQYF. DNA for the CDR3: TGTGCCAGCAGATACCCGGACCGGTCAACGCAGTATTTT.

Only a few counts were recorded for this clonotype. The chain couples TRBV12-3 or TRBV12-4 to TRBJ2-2, with D possibly matching TRBD2 (6 bases). The V end was cut by 7 bases, the J end by 1 base, with 13 bases between. This CDR3 is 15 amino acids long. This CDR3 reads CASTRARGNTGELFF. DNA for the CDR3: TGTGCCAGCACCCGGGCGCGGGGGAACACCGGGGAGCTGTTTTTT.

CDR3 sequence (DNA): TGTGCCAGCAGTCCGGCGGGGCCAAGGGAGACCCAGTACTTC. Translated, it gives CASSPAGPRETQYF. The V gene is TRBV27, the J gene TRBJ2-5; maybe TRBD2 (6 bases). The ends were cut back, 5 bases at V and 5 bases at J, with 15 bases in the middle. The germline gives CDR1 MNHEY, CDR2 SMNVEV (reference sequence). The CDR3 runs 14 residues.

The V gene is TRBV11-2, the J gene TRBJ2-7, with D perhaps given as TRBD1 or TRBD2 (6 bases each). Trimming took 2 bases from V and 7 from J, leaving 12 bases between them. CDR3 length: 13 residues. CDR1 and CDR2 (germline): SGHAT, FQNNGV. The CDR3 here is CASSLSGAGEQYF. Written as DNA, the CDR3 is TGTGCCAGCAGCTTATCGGGGGCTGGAGAGCAGTACTTC.

The chain links TRBV6-6 to TRBJ2-3; D not resolved. The length of the CDR3 is 14 residues. Between the trimmed V and J ends, which lost 8 bases and 2 bases, there was a span of 14 bases. Germline V gene data show CDR1 as MNHNY and CDR2 as SVGAGI (reference sequence). The chain's CDR3 is CASQVGLITDTQYF. The DNA for the CDR3 is TGTGCCAGCCAGGTGGGGTTAATCACAGATACGCAGTATTTT.

This clonotype was seen more than once but under ten times. The chain employs TRBV5-1 and TRBJ2-7; a possible D gene is TRBD1 (5 bases). Trimming stripped 4 bases from V and 4 bases from J, with 18 bases between. CDR1 and CDR2 from the germline V gene are SGHRS and YFSETQ. This CDR3 is built from 15 residues. The CDR3 DNA reads TGCGCCAGCAGCCCCTCGGTAGGGGCCGGGTACGAGCAGTACTTC. Translated: CASSPSVGAGYEQYF.

This rearrangement joins TRBV5-4 to TRBJ1-1, with D uncertain. Per germline, CDR1 SGHNT and CDR2 YYREEE (reference sequence). The CDR3 has 15 residues. V was trimmed by 1 base and J by 1 base, leaving 11 bases between them. CDR3 amino acids: CASSLWQSQNTEAFF. The DNA of the CDR3 is TGTGCCAGCAGCTTGTGGCAGAGCCAGAACACTGAAGCTTTCTTT.

This clonotype was seen a handful of times. The J gene is TRBJ2-1, the V gene TRBV7-2; 7 nucleotides match TRBD2. V lost 1 base and J lost 7; bases outside the gene matches: 7. The CDR3 covers 15 residues. From germline, CDR1 is SGHTA and CDR2 FQGNSA. CDR3 sequence reads: CASSLVGGSGNEQFF. The CDR3 nucleotides are TGTGCCAGCAGCTTAGTTGGCGGGAGCGGGAATGAGCAGTTCTTC.

The chain uses TRBV20-1 and TRBJ2-1; 13 bases match TRBD2. Germline assignment: CDR1 DFQATT and CDR2 SNEGSKA (reference sequence). V shed 5 bases and J 0 bases; nucleotides not matched to a gene: 7. The CDR3 extends over 17 amino acids. CDR3 region: CSAQGLAGPFSYNEQFF. The CDR3 coding sequence is TGCAGTGCTCAGGGACTAGCGGGACCCTTCTCCTACAATGAGCAGTTCTTC.

This clonotype has just a few counts. The chain links TRBV2 to TRBJ1-2; D remains unclear. The CDR3 extends over 16 amino acids. V gave up 3 bases and J gave up 3 bases, with 17 bases separating them. Germline V lookup: CDR1 SNHLY, CDR2 FYNNEI. CDR3 nucleotides: TGTGCCAGCAGTGACGTAGGCACAATGGGAGACTATGGCTACACCTTC. Its protein product is CASSDVGTMGDYGYTF.

The chain recombines TRBV6-5 with TRBJ2-7; D not resolved. The CDR3 loop spans 13 amino acids. Trimming pared 0 bases from V and 3 bases from J, leaving 6 bases between. CDR1 and CDR2 (germline): MNHEY, SVGAGI. The CDR3 region has the DNA TGTGCCAGCAGTTACTCGATTAACTACGAGCAGTACTTC. As protein: CASSYSINYEQYF.

V and J are TRBV5-1 and TRBJ2-3; the D is unclear. Germline V gene data show CDR1 as SGHRS and CDR2 as YFSETQ. V lost 4 bases and J lost 1, with 16 bases in between. The CDR3 covers 16 residues. The CDR3 DNA follows: TGCGCCAGCAGCCTGGGCCTCCAGGTCCGCACAGATACGCAGTATTTT. Translation gives CASSLGLQVRTDTQYF.

This clonotype came up many times. The chain recombines TRBV5-1 with TRBJ2-5, with 11 positions matching TRBD1. The length of the CDR3 is 15 residues. CDR1 and CDR2 (germline): SGHRS, YFSETQ. Trimming cost V 4 bases and J 5 bases; bases outside gene matches: 7. The CDR3 nucleotides read TGCGCCAGCAGCCCCGGACAGGGGGCGGTGGAGACCCAGTACTTC. Encoded protein: CASSPGQGAVETQYF. The variable domain in full, completed from reference TRBV5-1 and TRBJ2-5, reads KAGVTQTPRYLIKTRGQQVTLSCSPISGHRSVSWYQQTPGQGLQFLFEYFSETQRNKGNFPGRFSGRQFSNSRSEMNVSTLELGDSALYLCASSPGQGAVETQYFGPGTRLLVL.

This clonotype was counted only a few times. The V and J genes are TRBV4-1 and TRBJ1-4; 9 nucleotides match TRBD1. CDR3 length: 18 residues. CDR1 MGHRA and CDR2 YSYEKL come from the germline V gene. The V gene end was trimmed by 2 bases and the J gene end by 5 bases; junction bases not matched to a gene: 12. In DNA, the CDR3 is TGCGCCAGCAGCCAAACACCGCGACGACAGGGGGTAAATGAAAAACTGTTTTTT. This translates into CASSQTPRRQGVNEKLFF.